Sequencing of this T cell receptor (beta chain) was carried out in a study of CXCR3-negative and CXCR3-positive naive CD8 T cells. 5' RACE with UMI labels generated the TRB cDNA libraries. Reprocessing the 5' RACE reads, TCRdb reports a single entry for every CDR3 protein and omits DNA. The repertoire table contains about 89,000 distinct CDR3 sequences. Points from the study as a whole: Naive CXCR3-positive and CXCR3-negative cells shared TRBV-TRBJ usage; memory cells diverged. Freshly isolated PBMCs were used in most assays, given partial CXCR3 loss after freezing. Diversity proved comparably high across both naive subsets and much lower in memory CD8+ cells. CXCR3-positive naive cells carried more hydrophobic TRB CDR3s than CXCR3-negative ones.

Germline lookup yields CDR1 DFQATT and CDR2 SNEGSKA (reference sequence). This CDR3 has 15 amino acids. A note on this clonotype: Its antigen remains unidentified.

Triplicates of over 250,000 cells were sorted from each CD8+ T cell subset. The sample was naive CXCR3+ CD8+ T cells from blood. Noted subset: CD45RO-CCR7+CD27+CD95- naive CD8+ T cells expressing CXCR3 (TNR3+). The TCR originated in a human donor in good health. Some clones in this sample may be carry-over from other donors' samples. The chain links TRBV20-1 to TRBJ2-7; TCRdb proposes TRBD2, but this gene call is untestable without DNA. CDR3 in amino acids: CSARTGLAGIYEQYF.